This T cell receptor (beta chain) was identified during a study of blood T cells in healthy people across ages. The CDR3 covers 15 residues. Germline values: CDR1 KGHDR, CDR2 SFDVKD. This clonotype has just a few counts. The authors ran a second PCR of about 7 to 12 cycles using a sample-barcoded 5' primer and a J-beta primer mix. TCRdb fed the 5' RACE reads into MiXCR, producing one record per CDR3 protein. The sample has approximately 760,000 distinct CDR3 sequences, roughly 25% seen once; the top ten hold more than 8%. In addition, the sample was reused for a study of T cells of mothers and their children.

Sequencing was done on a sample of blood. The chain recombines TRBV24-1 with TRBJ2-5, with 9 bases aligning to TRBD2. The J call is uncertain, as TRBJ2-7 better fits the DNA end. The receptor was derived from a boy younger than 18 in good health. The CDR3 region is CATSDGLASTYEQYF. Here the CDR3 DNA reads TGTGCCACCAGTGACGGACTAGCGTCCACCTACGAGCAGTACTTC.